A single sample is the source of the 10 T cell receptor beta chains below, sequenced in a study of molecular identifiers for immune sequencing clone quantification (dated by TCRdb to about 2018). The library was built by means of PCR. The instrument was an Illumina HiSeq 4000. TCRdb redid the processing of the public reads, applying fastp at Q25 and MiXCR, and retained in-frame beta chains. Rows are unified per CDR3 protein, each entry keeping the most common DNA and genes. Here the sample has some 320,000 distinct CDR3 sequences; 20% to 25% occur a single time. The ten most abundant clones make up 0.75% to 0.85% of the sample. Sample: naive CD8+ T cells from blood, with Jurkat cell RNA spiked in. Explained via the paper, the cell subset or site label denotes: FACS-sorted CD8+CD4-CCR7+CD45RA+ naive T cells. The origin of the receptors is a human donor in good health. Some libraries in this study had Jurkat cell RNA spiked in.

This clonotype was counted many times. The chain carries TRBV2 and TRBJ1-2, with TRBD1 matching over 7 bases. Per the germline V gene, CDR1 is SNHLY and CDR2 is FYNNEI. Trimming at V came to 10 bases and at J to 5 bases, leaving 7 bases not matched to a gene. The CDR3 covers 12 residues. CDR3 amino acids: CANDREGYGYTF. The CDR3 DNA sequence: TGTGCCAACGACAGGGAAGGGTATGGCTACACCTTC. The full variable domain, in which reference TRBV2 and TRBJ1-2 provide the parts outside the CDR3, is EPEVTQTPSHQVTQMGQEVILRCVPISNHLYFYWYRQILGQKVEFLVSFYNNEISEKSEIFDDQFSVERPDGSNFTLKIRSTKLEDSAMYFCANDREGYGYTFGSGTRLTVV.

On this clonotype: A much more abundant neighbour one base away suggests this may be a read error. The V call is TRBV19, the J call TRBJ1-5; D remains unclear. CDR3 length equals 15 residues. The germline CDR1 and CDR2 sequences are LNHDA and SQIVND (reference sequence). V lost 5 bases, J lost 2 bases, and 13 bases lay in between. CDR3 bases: TGTGCCAGTAGTCCTCCTCGGATCTGCAATCAGCCCCAGCATTTT. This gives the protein CASSPPRICNQPQHF.

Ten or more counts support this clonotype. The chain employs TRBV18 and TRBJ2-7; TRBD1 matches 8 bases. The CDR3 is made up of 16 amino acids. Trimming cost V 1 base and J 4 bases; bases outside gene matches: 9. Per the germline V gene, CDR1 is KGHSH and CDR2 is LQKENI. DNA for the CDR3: TGTGCCAGCTCACCACGGGACAGGAGGGGGATGTACGAGCAGTACTTC. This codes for CASSPRDRRGMYEQYF.

The CDR3 is CASSAGQALEQYF. CDR3 sequence (DNA): TGTGCCAGCAGTGCTGGACAGGCCCTCGAGCAGTACTTC. The chain couples TRBV27 to TRBJ2-7, with 7 bases lining up with TRBD1. With 5 bases clipped from V and 6 bases from J, the junction kept 7 bases outside the gene matches. There are 13 residues in the CDR3. The germline CDR1 and CDR2 sequences are MNHEY and SMNVEV (reference sequence).

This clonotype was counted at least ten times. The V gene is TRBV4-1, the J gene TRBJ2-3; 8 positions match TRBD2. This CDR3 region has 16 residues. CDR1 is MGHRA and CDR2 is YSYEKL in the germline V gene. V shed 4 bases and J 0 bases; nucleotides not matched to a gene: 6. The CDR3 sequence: CASSPAGGSSTDTQYF. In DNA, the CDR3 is TGCGCCAGCAGCCCGGCGGGGGGATCTAGCACAGATACGCAGTATTTT.

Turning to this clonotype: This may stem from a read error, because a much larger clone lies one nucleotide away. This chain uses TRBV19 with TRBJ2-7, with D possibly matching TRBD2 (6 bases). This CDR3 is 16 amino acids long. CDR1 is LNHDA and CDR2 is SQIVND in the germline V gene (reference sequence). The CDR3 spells CASSIDSGRSSYGQYF. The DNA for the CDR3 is TGTGCCAGTAGTATCGATTCGGGGAGGAGCTCCTACGGGCAGTACTTC.

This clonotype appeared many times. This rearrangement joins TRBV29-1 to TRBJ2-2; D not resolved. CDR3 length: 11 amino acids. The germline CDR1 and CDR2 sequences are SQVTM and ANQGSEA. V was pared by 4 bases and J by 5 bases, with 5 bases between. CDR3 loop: CSVVWTGELFF. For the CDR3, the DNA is TGCAGCGTTGTATGGACCGGGGAGCTGTTTTTT.

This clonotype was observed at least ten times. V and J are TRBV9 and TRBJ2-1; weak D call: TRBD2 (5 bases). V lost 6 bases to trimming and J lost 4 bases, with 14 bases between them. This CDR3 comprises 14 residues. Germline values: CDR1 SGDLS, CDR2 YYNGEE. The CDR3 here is CASNPGSEYNEQFF. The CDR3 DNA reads TGTGCCAGCAATCCGGGATCGGAGTACAATGAGCAGTTCTTC.

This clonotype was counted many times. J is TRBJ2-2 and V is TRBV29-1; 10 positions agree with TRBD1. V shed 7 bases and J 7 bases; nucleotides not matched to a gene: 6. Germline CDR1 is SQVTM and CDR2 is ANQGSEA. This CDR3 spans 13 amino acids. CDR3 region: CSARQGAYGELFF. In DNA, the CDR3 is TGCAGCGCCCGACAGGGGGCTTACGGGGAGCTGTTTTTT.

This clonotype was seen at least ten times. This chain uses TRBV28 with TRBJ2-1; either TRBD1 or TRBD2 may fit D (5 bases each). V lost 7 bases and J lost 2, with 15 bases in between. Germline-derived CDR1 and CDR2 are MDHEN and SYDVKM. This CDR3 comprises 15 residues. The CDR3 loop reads CASKDGTPPYNEQFF. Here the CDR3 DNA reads TGTGCCAGCAAGGACGGGACCCCCCCCTACAATGAGCAGTTCTTC.